This T cell receptor beta chain was sequenced for a study of blood T cell repertoires in COVID-19. About the research overall: T cells, B-cell-depleted T cells, or PBMCs supplied cDNA or gDNA.

Trimming cost V 6 bases and J 4 bases, with 18 bases left between them. The CDR3 loop spans 15 amino acids. Germline values: CDR1 LNHDA, CDR2 SQIVND (reference sequence). Followed over time, Seattle patients had been enrolled while infection was active. TCRdb's copy holds only in-frame clones and misses some; the assay was immunoSEQ multiplex PCR. The sample holds around 100,000 clones, 74% seen once. The gene calls are TRBV19 and TRBJ1-2; D not resolved. This TCR derives from a man aged 70-80 years with COVID-19, enrolled during active disease. The specimen was peripheral blood. The CDR3 is CASSPGPVQPYGYTF. In DNA, the CDR3 is TGTGCCAGTAGCCCAGGCCCCGTGCAGCCCTATGGCTACACCTTC.